The TCR beta chain under discussion was sequenced for a study of CD8+ T cells in alopecia areata. A note on this clone: Antigen: not known.

From germline, CDR1 is MDHEN and CDR2 SYDVKM. V gave up 1 base and J gave up 6 bases, with 16 bases separating them. The CDR3 extends over 15 amino acids. Study-wide points: Between patients, shared TCR sequences were less clear than in mice. This was possibly due in part to HLA diversity in the patient population. Scalp repertoires also include resident alphabeta T cells from normal skin. For lesional scalp, especially alopecia totalis/universalis, clonality was higher than in normal scalp.

Extraction of RNA preceded its reverse transcription into cDNA, which served as the sequencing template. Sequencing was performed with immunoSEQ multiplex PCR; in TCRdb, only in-frame clones are kept and a portion is missing. Of around 150,000 clones detected, approximately 60% appear once; the ten largest clones hold 36%. The sequenced sample consisted of CD8+ T cells sorted from blood. This receptor was obtained from a human donor in good health. This sequence joins TRBV28 and TRBJ2-7; D is uncertain. Here the CDR3 reads CASSLFPGVGSEQYF. The CDR3 bases are TGTGCCAGCAGTTTATTCCCGGGTGTCGGTTCCGAGCAGTACTTC.